This T cell receptor (beta chain) came from a study of HIV-infected patients and healthy controls. No cell fractionation was done, so the repertoire covers all unsorted peripheral blood T cells. General study findings and limits: Compared with untreated HIV+ repertoires, healthy controls showed roughly threefold more distinct CDR3s and higher Shannon diversity. Compared with controls, mean Gini indices were significantly raised in HIV-infected repertoires, possibly indicating oligoclonality. In healthy controls, MAIT alpha CDR3s were common; in HIV+ repertoires, severely depleted.

The germline gives CDR1 MNHEY, CDR2 SVGEGT. The CDR3 contains 14 residues. V was pared by 1 base and J by 4 bases, with 8 bases between. As concerns this clonotype: Its antigen remains unidentified.

Approximately 500 ng RNA was reverse transcribed with alpha and beta constant-region primers. Using multiplexing indices, alpha and beta chain libraries were generated apart by chain-specific third strand synthesis. Second strand synthesis was primed from the SP2 site. MiXCR, run by TCRdb on the 5' RACE reads, gives a single entry per CDR3 protein. There are several thousand distinct CDR3 sequences in the sample; 8% occur only once, and about 35% lies in the top ten. V and J are TRBV6-2 or TRBV6-3 and TRBJ1-5; D is ambiguous. This receptor was identified in an adult with HIV infection. The donor label of this sample is uncertain. The specimen comprised blood, sampled before antiretroviral therapy. For the CDR3, the DNA is TGTGCCAGCAGTTACTTTACGGGGAATCAGCCCCAGCATTTT. Translation: CASSYFTGNQPQHF.